A single sample gave rise to the 14 T cell receptor beta chains below, sequenced in a study of blood T cell repertoires in COVID-19. The method was immunoSEQ multiplex PCR; TCRdb's version includes in-frame clones alone and lacks a portion of them. The sample holds under 450,000 clones, less than 90% seen once. The sample was PBMCs or T cells enriched from blood (not recorded which). The receptor source for this set is a woman between 45 and 65 years old who had recovered from COVID-19.

V gene TRBV24-1 combines with J gene TRBJ2-1, with 11 bases fitting TRBD1. Germline V lookup: CDR1 KGHDR, CDR2 SFDVKD. V lost 2 bases to trimming and J lost 8 bases; unmatched junction nucleotides: 10. This CDR3 spans 17 amino acids. The DNA for the CDR3 is TGTGCCACCAGTGATTCCCGCGGGACAGGGGGTATCCATGAGCAGTTCTTC. This translates into CATSDSRGTGGIHEQFF.

The chain carries TRBV13 and TRBJ1-1; D unclear. Germline lookup yields CDR1 PRHDT and CDR2 FYEKMQ (reference sequence). CDR3 length: 15 residues. Between the trimmed V and J ends, which lost 5 bases and 0 bases, there was a span of 13 bases. The CDR3 DNA reads as TGTGCCAGCAGCCCAAGGGTGCGGGTGAACACTGAAGCTTTCTTT. The encoded protein is CASSPRVRVNTEAFF. Complete variable domain (other parts from reference TRBV13 and TRBJ1-1): AAGVIQSPRHLIKEKRETATLKCYPIPRHDTVYWYQQGPGQDPQFLISFYEKMQSDKGSIPDRFSAQQFSDYHSELNMSSLELGDSALYFCASSPRVRVNTEAFFGQGTRLTVV.

The chain recombines TRBV5-1 with TRBJ1-1; 8 nucleotides align to TRBD1. Trimming took 4 bases from V and 6 from J; bases not matched to a gene: 2. The CDR3 length is 12 residues. CDR1 SGHRS and CDR2 YFSETQ come from the germline V gene. In DNA form, the CDR3 reads TGCGCCAGCAGCGGACAGGGTTCTGAAGCTTTCTTT. Its translation: CASSGQGSEAFF. Full variable domain (remainder filled in from reference TRBV5-1 and TRBJ1-1): KAGVTQTPRYLIKTRGQQVTLSCSPISGHRSVSWYQQTPGQGLQFLFEYFSETQRNKGNFPGRFSGRQFSNSRSEMNVSTLELGDSALYLCASSGQGSEAFFGQGTRLTVV.

This clone appeared a single time. The chain has TRBV30 and TRBJ1-1, with 9 bases fitting TRBD1. The CDR3 extends over 16 amino acids. CDR1 is GTSNPN, CDR2 SVGIG, per germline (reference sequence). Germline trimming cut 6 bases from V and 1 base from J; bases unmatched to any gene: 12. DNA of the CDR3: TGTGCCTGTTCCCGGGACAGGGTAAGGGGGAACACTGAAGCTTTCTTT. It codes for CACSRDRVRGNTEAFF.

In regard to this clone: Additional DNA sequences in this sample encode the identical CDR3. The gene calls are TRBV9 and TRBJ1-1; 8 bases are shared with TRBD1. CDR3 length: 14 residues. Germline CDR1 is SGDLS and CDR2 is YYNGEE. Trimming removed 2 bases from V and 2 bases from J; junction bases left unmatched: 2. The CDR3 here is CASSVGQGNTEAFF. The DNA of the CDR3 is TGTGCCAGCAGCGTCGGACAGGGAAACACTGAAGCTTTCTTT.

V is TRBV3-1 (or the pseudogene TRBV3-2) and J is TRBJ1-4; 8 bases match TRBD1. Looked up from germline, CDR1 is LGHDT and CDR2 is YNNKEL (reference sequence). The CDR3 contains 14 residues. J lost 7 bases, V lost 4 bases, and 5 bases had no gene match. CDR3 sequence (DNA): TGTGCCAGCAGCCTCCAGGGGGCGCGTGAAAAACTGTTTTTT. The encoded protein is CASSLQGAREKLFF.

The V call is TRBV6-2 or TRBV6-3, the J call TRBJ1-1; a possible D gene is TRBD1 (5 bases). Trimming stripped 5 bases from V and 5 bases from J, with 18 bases between. This CDR3 has 15 amino acids. The germline gives CDR1 MNHEY, CDR2 SVGEGT. The CDR3 here is CASSAMTGGGTEAFF. CDR3 nucleotide sequence: TGTGCCAGCAGTGCCATGACCGGCGGGGGGACTGAAGCTTTCTTT.

The chain is built from TRBV7-9 and TRBJ1-4; 7 bases are shared with TRBD1. The germline CDR1 and CDR2 sequences are SEHNR and FQNEAQ (reference sequence). CDR3 length: 14 residues. The junction had 7 bases not matched to a gene; V was cut back by 7 bases and J by 5 bases. CDR3 sequence reads: CASTPGQSNEKLFF. In nucleotides, the CDR3 is TGTGCCAGCACCCCGGGACAGTCGAATGAAAAACTGTTTTTT.

This rearrangement joins TRBV19 to TRBJ1-2; D unclear. The CDR3 runs 15 residues. Looked up from germline, CDR1 is LNHDA and CDR2 is SQIVND (reference sequence). V was trimmed by 3 bases and J by 8 bases, leaving 19 bases between them. The CDR3 protein is CASSISDNVPGGYTF. The CDR3 DNA sequence: TGTGCCAGTAGTATTTCAGATAACGTACCGGGGGGCTACACCTTC.

This chain uses TRBV30 with TRBJ1-1; the match to TRBD1 covers 7 bases. Looked up from germline, CDR1 is GTSNPN and CDR2 is SVGIG (reference sequence). J lost 0 bases, V lost 5 bases, and 6 bases had no gene match. The length of the CDR3 is 14 residues. As DNA, the CDR3 is TGTGCCTGGGACTGGACAGGCATGAACACTGAAGCTTTCTTT. Translation: CAWDWTGMNTEAFF.

This CDR3 is CASSFTRTGENYGYTF. The CDR3 region has the DNA TGTGCCAGCAGTTTTACCCGGACAGGGGAAAACTATGGCTACACCTTC. V is TRBV6-5 and J is TRBJ1-2; 9 bases fit TRBD1. CDR3 length: 16 residues. The V and J ends lost 4 bases and 2 bases, in that order; junction bases with no gene match: 8. Germline CDR1 and CDR2: MNHEY and SVGAGI.

V and J are TRBV5-1 and TRBJ2-1; TRBD2 aligns across 8 bases. The V and J ends lost 0 bases and 9 bases, in that order; junction bases with no gene match: 8. The CDR3 loop spans 15 amino acids. Germline V CDR1 and CDR2: SGHRS, YFSETQ. The CDR3 loop is CASSLGLARTGEQFF. The CDR3 DNA reads as TGCGCCAGCAGCTTGGGACTAGCGAGGACTGGTGAGCAGTTCTTC.

This clone was seen more than once but under ten times. The V gene is TRBV14, the J gene TRBJ1-2; D might be TRBD1 (6 bases). Germline lookup yields CDR1 SGHDN and CDR2 FVKESK. The CDR3 loop spans 15 amino acids. The V gene lost 1 base and the J gene lost 2 bases, with 11 bases spanning the gap. CDR3: CASSQVAGANYGYTF. The CDR3, as DNA: TGTGCCAGCAGCCAAGTAGCAGGGGCAAACTATGGCTACACCTTC.

This sequence joins TRBV27 and TRBJ1-6, with 7 bases fitting TRBD1. Germline values: CDR1 MNHEY, CDR2 SMNVEV (reference sequence). The CDR3 runs 15 residues. With 6 bases clipped from V and 6 bases from J, the junction kept 8 bases outside the gene matches. CDR3 DNA: TGTGCCAGCAGAATAACAGGGGCGGGTAATTCACCCCTCCACTTT. It translates to CASRITGAGNSPLHF.